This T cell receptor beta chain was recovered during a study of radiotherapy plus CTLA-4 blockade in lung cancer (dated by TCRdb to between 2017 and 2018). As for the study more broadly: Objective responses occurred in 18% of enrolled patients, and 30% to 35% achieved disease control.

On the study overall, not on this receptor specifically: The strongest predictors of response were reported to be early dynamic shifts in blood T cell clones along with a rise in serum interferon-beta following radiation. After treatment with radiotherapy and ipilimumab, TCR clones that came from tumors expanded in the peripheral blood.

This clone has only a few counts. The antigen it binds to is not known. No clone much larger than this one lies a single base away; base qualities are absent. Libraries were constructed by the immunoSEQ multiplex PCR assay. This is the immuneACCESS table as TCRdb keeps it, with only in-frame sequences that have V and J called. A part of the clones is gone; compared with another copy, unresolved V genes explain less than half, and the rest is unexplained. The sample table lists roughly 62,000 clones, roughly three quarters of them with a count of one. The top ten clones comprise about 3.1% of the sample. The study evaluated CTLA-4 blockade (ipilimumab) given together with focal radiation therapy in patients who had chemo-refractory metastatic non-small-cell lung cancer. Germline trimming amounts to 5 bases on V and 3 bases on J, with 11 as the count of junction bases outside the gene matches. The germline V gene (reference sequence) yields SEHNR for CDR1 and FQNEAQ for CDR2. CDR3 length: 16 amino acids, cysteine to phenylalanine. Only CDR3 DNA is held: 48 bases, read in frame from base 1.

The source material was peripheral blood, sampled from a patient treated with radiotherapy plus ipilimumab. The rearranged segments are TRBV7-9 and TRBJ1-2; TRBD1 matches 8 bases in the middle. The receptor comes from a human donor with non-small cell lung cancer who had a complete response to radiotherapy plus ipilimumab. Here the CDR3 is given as CASSPGRTGPDYGYTF. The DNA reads TGTGCCAGCAGCCCTGGGAGGACAGGGCCGGACTATGGCTACACCTTC.